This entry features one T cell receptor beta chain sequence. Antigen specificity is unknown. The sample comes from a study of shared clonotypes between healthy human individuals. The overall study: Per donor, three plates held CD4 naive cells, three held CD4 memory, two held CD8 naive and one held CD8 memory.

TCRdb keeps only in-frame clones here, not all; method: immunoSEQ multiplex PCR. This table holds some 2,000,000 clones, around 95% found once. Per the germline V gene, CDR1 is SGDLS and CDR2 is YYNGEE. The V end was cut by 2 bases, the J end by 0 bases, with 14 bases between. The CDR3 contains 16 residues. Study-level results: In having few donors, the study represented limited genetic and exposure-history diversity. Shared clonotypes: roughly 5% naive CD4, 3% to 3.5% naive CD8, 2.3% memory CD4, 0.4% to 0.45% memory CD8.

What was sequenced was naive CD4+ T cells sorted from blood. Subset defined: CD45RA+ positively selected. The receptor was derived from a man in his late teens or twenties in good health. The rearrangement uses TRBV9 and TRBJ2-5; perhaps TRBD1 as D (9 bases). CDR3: CASSVSGTGYQETQYF. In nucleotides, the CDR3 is TGTGCCAGCAGCGTTAGCGGGACAGGGTACCAAGAGACCCAGTACTTC.